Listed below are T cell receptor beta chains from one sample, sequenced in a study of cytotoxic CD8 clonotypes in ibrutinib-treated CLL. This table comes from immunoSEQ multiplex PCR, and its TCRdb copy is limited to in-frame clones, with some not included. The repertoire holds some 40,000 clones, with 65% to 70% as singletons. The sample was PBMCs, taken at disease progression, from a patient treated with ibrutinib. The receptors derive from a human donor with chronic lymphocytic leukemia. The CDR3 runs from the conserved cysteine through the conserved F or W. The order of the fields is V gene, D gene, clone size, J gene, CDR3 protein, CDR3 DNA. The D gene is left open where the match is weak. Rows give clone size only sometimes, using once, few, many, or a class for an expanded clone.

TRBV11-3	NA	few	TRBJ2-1	CASSPNQYNEQFF	TGTGCCAGCAGCCCCAACCAGTACAATGAGCAGTTCTTC
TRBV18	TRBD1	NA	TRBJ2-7	CASSPVTGGVEQYF	TGTGCCAGCTCCCCCGTGACAGGGGGAGTTGAGCAGTACTTC
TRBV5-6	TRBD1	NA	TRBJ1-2	CASSLRTGPRGRYTF	TGTGCCAGCAGCCTGCGGACAGGCCCTAGGGGACGCTACACCTTC
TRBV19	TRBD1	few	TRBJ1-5	CASIGDRTQPQHF	TGTGCCAGTATAGGGGACAGGACCCAGCCCCAGCATTTT
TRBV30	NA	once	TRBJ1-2	CAWTAPYMGGYTF	TGTGCCTGGACCGCCCCCTACATGGGCGGCTACACCTTC
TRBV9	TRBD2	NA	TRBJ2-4	CASSVEFRAGEGANIQYF	TGTGCCAGCAGCGTAGAGTTTAGAGCGGGAGAGGGAGCGAACATTCAGTACTTC
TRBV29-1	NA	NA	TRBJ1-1	CSAVRGENTEAFF	TGCAGCGCCGTTCGAGGGGAGAACACTGAAGCTTTCTTT
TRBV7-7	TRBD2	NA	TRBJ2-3	CASSLARLAGITDTQYF	TGTGCTAGCAGCTTAGCCAGGTTAGCGGGAATCACAGATACGCAGTATTTT
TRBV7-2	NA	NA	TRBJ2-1	CASSLIRGVPLF	TGTGCCAGCAGCCTTATACGGGGCGTCCCACTCTTC
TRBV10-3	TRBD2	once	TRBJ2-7	CAISESSSGSRPGEQYF	TGTGCCATCAGTGAGTCTTCTAGCGGGAGTAGGCCGGGAGAGCAGTACTTC
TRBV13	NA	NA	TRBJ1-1	CASSPLNVRVAFF	TGTGCCAGCAGCCCGCTTAATGTAAGAGTAGCTTTCTTT
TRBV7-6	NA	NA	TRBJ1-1	CASSLGQGMNTEAFF	TGTGCCAGCAGCTTAGGGCAGGGGATGAACACTGAAGCTTTCTTT
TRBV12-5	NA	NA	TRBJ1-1	CASGLEGVTEAFF	TGTGCTAGTGGTTTGGAGGGCGTCACTGAAGCTTTCTTT
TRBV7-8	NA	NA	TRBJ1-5	CASSPLWGGSNQPQHF	TGTGCCAGCAGCCCCCTTTGGGGGGGAAGCAATCAGCCCCAGCATTTT
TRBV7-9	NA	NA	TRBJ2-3	CASSLTTGYTDTQYF	TGTGCCAGCAGCTTAACGACGGGGTACACAGATACGCAGTATTTT
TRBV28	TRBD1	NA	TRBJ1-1	CASKTGQVNTEAFF	TGTGCCAGCAAGACAGGGCAGGTGAACACTGAAGCTTTCTTT
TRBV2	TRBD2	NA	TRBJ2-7	CASSESAGANYEQYF	TGTGCCAGCAGTGAGTCGGCGGGAGCAAACTACGAGCAGTACTTC
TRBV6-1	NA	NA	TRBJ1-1	CASRGSKAFF	TGTGCCAGCAGGGGGTCCAAAGCTTTCTTT
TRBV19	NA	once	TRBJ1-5	CASSTPGTPFTAQHF	TGTGCCAGTAGTACCCCCGGGACCCCCTTCACGGCCCAGCATTTT
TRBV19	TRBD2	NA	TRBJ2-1	CATQTDRTSGYYNEQFF	TGTGCCACCCAGACCGACCGGACTAGCGGATACTACAATGAGCAGTTCTTC
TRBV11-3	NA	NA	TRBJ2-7	CASSFNPYEQYF	TGTGCCAGCAGCTTTAATCCCTACGAGCAGTACTTC
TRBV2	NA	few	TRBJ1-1	CASSGSLGNTEAFF	TGTGCCAGCAGTGGAAGTCTAGGGAACACTGAAGCTTTCTTT
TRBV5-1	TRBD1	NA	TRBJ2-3	CASSPGTGGTDTQYF	TGCGCCAGCAGCCCAGGGACAGGGGGCACAGATACGCAGTATTTT
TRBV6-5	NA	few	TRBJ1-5	CASRRGSLSNQPQHF	TGTGCCAGCCGGAGGGGGAGTCTTAGCAATCAGCCCCAGCATTTT
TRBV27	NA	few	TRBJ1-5	CASSRTSVRSNQPQHF	TGTGCCAGCAGTAGAACTAGCGTCCGGAGCAATCAGCCCCAGCATTTT
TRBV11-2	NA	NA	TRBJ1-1	CASSLSLGRRGGGTEAFF	TGTGCCAGCAGCTTATCCCTAGGCCGGAGAGGCGGGGGTACTGAAGCTTTCTTT
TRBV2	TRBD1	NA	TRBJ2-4	CASSEEGQGAGAKNIQYF	TGTGCCAGCAGTGAAGAGGGACAGGGGGCTGGAGCCAAAAACATTCAGTACTTC
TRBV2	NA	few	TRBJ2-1	CASSAQGSQTYNEQFF	TGTGCCAGCAGCGCCCAGGGGTCTCAAACCTACAATGAGCAGTTCTTC
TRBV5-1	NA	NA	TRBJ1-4	CASSVGSRGANEKLFF	TGCGCCAGCAGCGTAGGATCTCGGGGGGCCAATGAAAAACTGTTTTTT
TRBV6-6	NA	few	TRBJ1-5	CASSDWGGNQPQHF	TGTGCCAGCAGTGACTGGGGGGGCAATCAGCCCCAGCATTTT
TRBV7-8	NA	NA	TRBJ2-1	CASSPGRMSSYNEQFF	TGTGCCAGCAGCCCCGGGCGTATGAGCTCCTACAATGAGCAGTTCTTC
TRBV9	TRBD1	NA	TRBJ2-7	CASSEHPGTGGREQYF	TGTGCCAGCAGCGAACATCCCGGGACAGGGGGCAGAGAGCAGTACTTC
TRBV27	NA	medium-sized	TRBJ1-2	CASSLFSGSNYGYTF	TGTGCCAGCAGTTTATTTTCGGGATCCAACTATGGCTACACCTTC
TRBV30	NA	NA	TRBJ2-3	CAWSVGPTDTQYF	TGTGCCTGGAGTGTTGGACCAACAGATACGCAGTATTTT
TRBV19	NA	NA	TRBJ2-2	CASSTLRGGELFF	TGTGCCAGTAGTACATTGAGAGGCGGGGAGCTGTTTTTT
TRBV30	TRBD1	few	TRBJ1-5	CAWSITGVDQPQHF	TGTGCCTGGAGTATCACAGGGGTCGATCAGCCCCAGCATTTT
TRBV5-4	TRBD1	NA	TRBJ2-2	CASSGGGPGGLSGELFF	TGTGCCAGCAGCGGGGGCGGTCCAGGGGGTCTGTCCGGGGAGCTGTTTTTT
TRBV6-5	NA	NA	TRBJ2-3	CASRSGHGITDTQYF	TGTGCCAGCAGATCCGGACACGGCATCACAGATACGCAGTATTTT
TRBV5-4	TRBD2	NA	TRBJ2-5	CASSSGLAGGSTQYF	TGTGCCAGCAGCTCCGGACTAGCGGGGGGTTCGACCCAGTACTTC
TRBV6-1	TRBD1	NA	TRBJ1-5	CAGAGTGNQPQHF	TGTGCCGGTGCCGGGACAGGGAATCAGCCCCAGCATTTT
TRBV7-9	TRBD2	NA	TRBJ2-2	CASSLRTSGVKANTGELFF	TGTGCCAGCAGCCTAAGGACTAGCGGGGTGAAAGCGAACACCGGGGAGCTGTTTTTT
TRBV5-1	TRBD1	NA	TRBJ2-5	CASSANTGAQETQYF	TGCGCCAGCAGCGCCAATACAGGGGCTCAAGAGACCCAGTACTTC
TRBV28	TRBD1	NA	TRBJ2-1	CASSLYGQGVNEQFF	TGTGCCAGCAGTTTATATGGACAGGGGGTAAATGAGCAGTTCTTC
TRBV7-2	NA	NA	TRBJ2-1	CASSLEVGGEYNEQFF	TGTGCCAGCAGCTTAGAGGTGGGAGGCGAGTACAATGAGCAGTTCTTC
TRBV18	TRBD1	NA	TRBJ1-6	CASSLDRVNSPLHF	TGTGCCAGCTCACTTGACAGGGTTAATTCACCCCTCCACTTT
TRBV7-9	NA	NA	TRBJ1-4	CASSLAGPGFREKLFF	TGTGCCAGCAGCTTAGCGGGGCCGGGGTTTCGTGAAAAACTGTTTTTT
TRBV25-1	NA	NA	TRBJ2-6	CASIPAGANVLTF	TGTGCCAGCATCCCCGCTGGGGCCAACGTCCTGACTTTC
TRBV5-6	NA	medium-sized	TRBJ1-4	CASSLGVREKLFF	TGTGCCAGCAGCTTGGGGGTGCGTGAAAAACTGTTTTTT
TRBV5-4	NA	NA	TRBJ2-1	CASSLGALPSYNEQFF	TGTGCCAGCAGCTTGGGTGCCCTCCCCTCCTACAATGAGCAGTTCTTC
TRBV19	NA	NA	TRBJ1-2	CASTRDIIYGYTF	TGTGCCAGTACCAGGGATATCATCTATGGCTACACCTTC
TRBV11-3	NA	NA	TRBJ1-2	CASSPAQSYGYTF	TGTGCCAGCAGCCCAGCCCAGAGCTATGGCTACACCTTC
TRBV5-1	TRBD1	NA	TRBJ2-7	CASSLDRTGTYEQYF	TGCGCCAGCAGCTTGGATAGGACAGGGACTTACGAGCAGTACTTC
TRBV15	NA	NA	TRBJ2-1	CATSRDPRGNEQFF	TGTGCCACCAGCAGAGATCCGCGGGGCAATGAGCAGTTCTTC
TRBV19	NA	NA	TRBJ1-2	CASSTLGVISHDGYTF	TGTGCCAGTAGTACGCTGGGGGTAATCTCCCATGATGGCTACACCTTC
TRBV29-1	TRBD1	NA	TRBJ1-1	CSVSPTGALRAFF	TGCAGCGTCTCACCGACAGGGGCCCTCCGGGCTTTCTTT
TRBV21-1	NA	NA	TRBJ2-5	CASSSRSRREAETQYF	TGTGCCAGCAGCAGCCGGTCGAGGCGGGAGGCAGAGACCCAGTACTTC
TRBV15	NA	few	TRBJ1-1	CATSRAVTDTEAFF	TGTGCCACCAGCAGAGCAGTGACAGACACTGAAGCTTTCTTT
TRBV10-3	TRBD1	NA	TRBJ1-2	CAISDEVARQGNYGYTF	TGTGCCATCAGTGATGAAGTCGCGAGACAGGGGAATTATGGCTACACCTTC
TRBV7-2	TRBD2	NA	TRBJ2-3	CASSRTSGRAGADTQYF	TGTGCCAGCAGCAGGACTAGCGGGAGGGCCGGGGCAGATACGCAGTATTTT